Listed below are T cell receptor beta chains from one sample, sequenced in a study of regulatory T cells in long-lasting Graves disease. Each CDR3 protein is one row after TCRdb ran MiXCR on the multiplex PCR reads. The sample comprises some 250,000 distinct CDR3 sequences, more than 15% of which are singletons, and 13% to 15% rests with the top ten. These sequences were also reported in another study, on T cells in Graves' hyperthyroidism and ophthalmopathy.

The sequencing used peripheral blood mononuclear cells (PBMCs), collected at new diagnosis, from a patient treated with antithyroid drugs. These TCRs come from a woman in her twenties or thirties with Graves disease. Both conserved end residues are part of each CDR3. Each record gives: CDR3 protein, CDR3 DNA, clone size, D gene, V gene, J gene. D genes are given only for firm matches. Rows may omit the clone size; those that give it use once, few, many or a size class.

cdr3_aa: CASSARQGRRANEKLFF
cdr3_nt: TGTGCCAGCAGCGCTAGACAGGGGCGGCGGGCTAATGAAAAACTGTTTTTT
clone_size: many
d_call: TRBD1
v_call: TRBV3-1
j_call: TRBJ1-4

cdr3_aa: CATSDSIPAGTGGPNEQFF
cdr3_nt: TGTGCCACCAGTGATTCGATTCCGGCCGGGACAGGGGGTCCCAATGAGCAGTTCTTC
clone_size: many
d_call: TRBD1
v_call: TRBV24-1
j_call: TRBJ2-1

cdr3_aa: CASSFVQGNPYEQYF
cdr3_nt: TGTGCCAGCAGTTTTGTCCAGGGGAATCCCTACGAGCAGTACTTC
clone_size: many
d_call: -
v_call: TRBV12-3/TRBV12-4
j_call: TRBJ2-7

cdr3_aa: CASSIEPDPGGYTF
cdr3_nt: TGTGCCAGTAGTATCGAGCCAGACCCGGGGGGCTACACCTTC
clone_size: few
d_call: -
v_call: TRBV19
j_call: TRBJ1-2

cdr3_aa: CASRLYGYTF
cdr3_nt: TGTGCCAGCAGGCTATATGGCTACACCTTC
clone_size: many
d_call: -
v_call: TRBV2
j_call: TRBJ1-2

cdr3_aa: CASKPGHWGKKETQYF
cdr3_nt: TGTGCCAGCAAACCCGGACACTGGGGGAAAAAAGAGACCCAGTACTTC
clone_size: -
d_call: -
v_call: TRBV12-3/TRBV12-4
j_call: TRBJ2-5

cdr3_aa: CASSPHRYPDNSPLHF
cdr3_nt: TGTGCCAGCAGTCCCCACCGATACCCCGATAATTCACCCCTCCACTTT
clone_size: few
d_call: -
v_call: TRBV12-3/TRBV12-4
j_call: TRBJ1-6

cdr3_aa: CSARSSGGVTGELFF
cdr3_nt: TGCAGTGCTAGGAGTAGCGGGGGGGTAACCGGGGAGCTGTTTTTT
clone_size: -
d_call: TRBD2
v_call: TRBV20-1
j_call: TRBJ2-2

cdr3_aa: CAISESPGGGYTF
cdr3_nt: TGTGCCATCAGTGAGTCACCAGGAGGAGGCTACACCTTC
clone_size: many
d_call: -
v_call: TRBV10-3
j_call: TRBJ1-2

cdr3_aa: CASSLGRMNTEAFF
cdr3_nt: TGTGCCAGCAGCTTGGGCAGGATGAACACTGAAGCTTTCTTT
clone_size: many
d_call: -
v_call: TRBV12-3/TRBV12-4
j_call: TRBJ1-1

cdr3_aa: CASSPGDYGYTF
cdr3_nt: TGTGCCAGCTCACCAGGGGATTATGGCTACACCTTC
clone_size: many
d_call: -
v_call: TRBV18
j_call: TRBJ1-2

cdr3_aa: CASNRQGDQPQHF
cdr3_nt: TGTGCCAGCAATAGACAGGGTGATCAGCCCCAGCATTTT
clone_size: many
d_call: TRBD1
v_call: TRBV6-1
j_call: TRBJ1-5

cdr3_aa: CASSQAGGQYNEQFF
cdr3_nt: TGTGCCAGCAGCCAAGCGGGGGGGCAGTACAATGAGCAGTTCTTC
clone_size: many
d_call: TRBD2
v_call: TRBV7-9
j_call: TRBJ2-1

cdr3_aa: CASSTRTGGSGEAFF
cdr3_nt: TGTGCCAGCAGTACGCGGACAGGGGGCTCGGGTGAAGCTTTCTTT
clone_size: many
d_call: TRBD1
v_call: TRBV6-1
j_call: TRBJ1-1

cdr3_aa: CSASILVLTNEQFF
cdr3_nt: TGCAGTGCTAGTATCCTAGTCCTGACCAATGAGCAGTTCTTC
clone_size: many
d_call: -
v_call: TRBV20-1
j_call: TRBJ2-1

cdr3_aa: CSVEGGPYEQYF
cdr3_nt: TGCAGCGTTGAGGGGGGGCCCTACGAGCAGTACTTC
clone_size: many
d_call: -
v_call: TRBV29-1
j_call: TRBJ2-7

cdr3_aa: CASSAQQGRDEQYF
cdr3_nt: TGCGCCAGCAGCGCACAACAGGGGAGGGACGAGCAGTACTTC
clone_size: many
d_call: -
v_call: TRBV5-1
j_call: TRBJ2-7

cdr3_aa: CASLPGQGAYGYTF
cdr3_nt: TGTGCCAGCCTCCCGGGACAGGGGGCCTATGGCTACACCTTC
clone_size: -
d_call: TRBD1
v_call: TRBV2
j_call: TRBJ1-2

cdr3_aa: CASSRDSKETQYF
cdr3_nt: TGTGCCAGCAGTAGGGACAGTAAAGAGACCCAGTACTTC
clone_size: many
d_call: TRBD1
v_call: TRBV2
j_call: TRBJ2-5

cdr3_aa: CASSLGGTTIYGYTF
cdr3_nt: TGCGCCAGCAGCTTGGGCGGGACCACCATCTATGGCTACACCTTC
clone_size: many
d_call: -
v_call: TRBV5-1
j_call: TRBJ1-2

cdr3_aa: CASSQGGSGGLNIQYF
cdr3_nt: TGTGCCAGCAGCCAAGGGGGCTCAGGAGGATTAAACATTCAGTACTTC
clone_size: -
d_call: -
v_call: TRBV3-1
j_call: TRBJ2-4

cdr3_aa: CASSSGTFYEQYF
cdr3_nt: TGTGCCAGTAGCTCCGGGACATTCTACGAGCAGTACTTC
clone_size: few
d_call: -
v_call: TRBV19
j_call: TRBJ2-7

cdr3_aa: CSAKDGGVYEQYF
cdr3_nt: TGCAGTGCTAAGGACGGCGGGGTCTACGAGCAGTACTTC
clone_size: many
d_call: -
v_call: TRBV20-1
j_call: TRBJ2-7

cdr3_aa: CASSHRVVPTDTQYF
cdr3_nt: TGTGCCAGCAGCCATAGGGTAGTACCCACAGATACGCAGTATTTT
clone_size: -
d_call: -
v_call: TRBV11-2
j_call: TRBJ2-3

cdr3_aa: CASSELDDPYGYTF
cdr3_nt: TGTGCCAGCAGTGAATTAGACGACCCCTATGGCTACACCTTC
clone_size: few
d_call: -
v_call: TRBV25-1
j_call: TRBJ1-2

cdr3_aa: CASGSRPGGLAGGPGPLYEQYF
cdr3_nt: TGTGCTAGTGGTTCCCGTCCCGGCGGGCTAGCGGGGGGACCTGGACCTCTCTACGAGCAGTACTTC
clone_size: many
d_call: TRBD2
v_call: TRBV12-5
j_call: TRBJ2-7

cdr3_aa: CASSYSSRSRGTEAFF
cdr3_nt: TGTGCCAGCAGTTACTCGTCAAGGAGTCGCGGCACTGAAGCTTTCTTT
clone_size: many
d_call: -
v_call: TRBV6-4
j_call: TRBJ1-1

cdr3_aa: CASSVRDPRGGEQYF
cdr3_nt: TGTGCCAGCAGTGTCCGGGACCCCCGAGGAGGTGAGCAGTACTTC
clone_size: many
d_call: -
v_call: TRBV2
j_call: TRBJ2-7

cdr3_aa: CSASDFSGQGSSPLHF
cdr3_nt: TGCAGTGCTTCCGACTTCTCGGGACAGGGGAGTTCACCCCTCCACTTT
clone_size: many
d_call: TRBD1
v_call: TRBV20-1
j_call: TRBJ1-6

cdr3_aa: CASSRQAISYNEQFF
cdr3_nt: TGTGCCAGCAGTAGACAGGCGATCTCCTACAATGAGCAGTTCTTC
clone_size: many
d_call: -
v_call: TRBV2
j_call: TRBJ2-1

cdr3_aa: CASSIVGTYSNQPQHF
cdr3_nt: TGTGCCAGTAGTATAGTAGGTACTTATAGCAATCAGCCCCAGCATTTT
clone_size: few
d_call: -
v_call: TRBV19
j_call: TRBJ1-5

cdr3_aa: CSVGPGEYYGYTF
cdr3_nt: TGCAGCGTTGGCCCAGGGGAGTACTATGGCTACACCTTC
clone_size: few
d_call: -
v_call: TRBV29-1
j_call: TRBJ1-2

cdr3_aa: CASSPDRVGKQYF
cdr3_nt: TGCGCCAGCAGCCCGGACAGGGTTGGGAAGCAGTACTTC
clone_size: many
d_call: TRBD1
v_call: TRBV5-1
j_call: TRBJ2-7

cdr3_aa: CASSLLGPDRRGYTEAFF
cdr3_nt: TGTGCCAGCAGCCTTTTGGGGCCGGACCGAAGAGGGTACACTGAAGCTTTCTTT
clone_size: many
d_call: -
v_call: TRBV12-3/TRBV12-4
j_call: TRBJ1-1

cdr3_aa: CASSPYLQGMEETQYF
cdr3_nt: TGTGCCAGCAGTCCCTATCTACAGGGGATGGAAGAGACCCAGTACTTC
clone_size: -
d_call: TRBD1
v_call: TRBV6-1
j_call: TRBJ2-5

cdr3_aa: CASSYHSLRGGPDTQYF
cdr3_nt: TGTGCCAGCAGTTACCATAGTCTGCGGGGGGGCCCGGATACGCAGTATTTT
clone_size: few
d_call: TRBD2
v_call: TRBV6-5
j_call: TRBJ2-3

cdr3_aa: CASSLTGYGYTF
cdr3_nt: TGTGCCAGCAGCCTGACAGGCTATGGCTACACCTTC
clone_size: many
d_call: -
v_call: TRBV3-1
j_call: TRBJ1-2

cdr3_aa: CASSVQPGTRGETQYF
cdr3_nt: TGTGCCAGCAGTGTCCAGCCCGGGACTAGGGGAGAGACCCAGTACTTC
clone_size: many
d_call: TRBD2
v_call: TRBV2
j_call: TRBJ2-5

cdr3_aa: CASSLGPGTIDSEAFF
cdr3_nt: TGTGCCAGCAGCTTAGGCCCTGGGACGATAGATTCTGAAGCTTTCTTT
clone_size: many
d_call: -
v_call: TRBV7-3
j_call: TRBJ1-1

cdr3_aa: CASSEEHSYEQYF
cdr3_nt: TGTGCCAGCAGTGAAGAACACTCCTACGAGCAGTACTTC
clone_size: many
d_call: -
v_call: TRBV6-1
j_call: TRBJ2-7

cdr3_aa: CASGLELRADSIF
cdr3_nt: TGTGCTAGTGGTTTGGAACTCCGGGCCGACTCAATTTTT
clone_size: many
d_call: -
v_call: TRBV12-5
j_call: TRBJ1-3

cdr3_aa: CASSLNGIGRGADTQYF
cdr3_nt: TGTGCCAGCAGCTTAAATGGTATAGGCCGAGGGGCAGATACGCAGTATTTT
clone_size: many
d_call: -
v_call: TRBV7-3
j_call: TRBJ2-3

cdr3_aa: CASSLEGVGTEAFF
cdr3_nt: TGTGCCAGCAGCTTAGAAGGGGTAGGCACTGAAGCTTTCTTT
clone_size: many
d_call: -
v_call: TRBV5-5
j_call: TRBJ1-1

cdr3_aa: CSARPGQGTGELFF
cdr3_nt: TGCAGTGCTAGGCCGGGACAGGGGACCGGGGAGCTGTTTTTT
clone_size: once
d_call: TRBD1
v_call: TRBV20-1
j_call: TRBJ2-2

cdr3_aa: CSARGSGGQTNYGYTF
cdr3_nt: TGCAGTGCTAGAGGCTCTGGGGGCCAAACTAACTATGGCTACACCTTC
clone_size: many
d_call: -
v_call: TRBV20-1
j_call: TRBJ1-2

cdr3_aa: CASSGTGGAMRFYGAFF
cdr3_nt: TGTGCCAGCAGTGGGACAGGGGGTGCTATGCGATTTTATGGAGCTTTCTTT
clone_size: few
d_call: TRBD1
v_call: TRBV6-1
j_call: TRBJ1-1

cdr3_aa: CASSFMAPGQYGYTF
cdr3_nt: TGTGCCAGCAGCTTTATGGCACCTGGACAGTATGGCTACACCTTC
clone_size: many
d_call: -
v_call: TRBV7-9
j_call: TRBJ1-2

cdr3_aa: CASSLRGVEQYF
cdr3_nt: TGTGCCAGCAGTTTACGGGGCGTCGAGCAGTACTTC
clone_size: many
d_call: -
v_call: TRBV12-3/TRBV12-4
j_call: TRBJ2-7

cdr3_aa: CASRLAGGIYNEQFF
cdr3_nt: TGCGCCAGCAGGCTAGCGGGGGGGATTTACAATGAGCAGTTCTTC
clone_size: many
d_call: TRBD2
v_call: TRBV10-2
j_call: TRBJ2-1

cdr3_aa: CASITGRQVYNEQFF
cdr3_nt: TGTGCCAGCATCACAGGGAGACAGGTGTACAATGAGCAGTTCTTC
clone_size: many
d_call: -
v_call: TRBV7-6
j_call: TRBJ2-1

cdr3_aa: CASSHLPGTPATDTQYF
cdr3_nt: TGTGCCAGCAGCCATCTTCCCGGGACCCCGGCTACAGATACGCAGTATTTT
clone_size: many
d_call: -
v_call: TRBV2
j_call: TRBJ2-3

cdr3_aa: CSARARVYNEQFF
cdr3_nt: TGCAGTGCTAGAGCCAGGGTCTACAATGAGCAGTTCTTC
clone_size: many
d_call: -
v_call: TRBV20-1
j_call: TRBJ2-1

cdr3_aa: CASSTRTSGATVETQYF
cdr3_nt: TGTGCCAGCAGCACAAGGACTAGCGGGGCCACAGTGGAGACCCAGTACTTC
clone_size: many
d_call: TRBD2
v_call: TRBV3-1
j_call: TRBJ2-5

cdr3_aa: CSVGGITGAANEKLFF
cdr3_nt: TGCAGCGTTGGGGGCATAACAGGGGCGGCTAATGAAAAACTGTTTTTT
clone_size: -
d_call: TRBD1
v_call: TRBV29-1
j_call: TRBJ1-4

cdr3_aa: CASSYGPRDTDTQYF
cdr3_nt: TGTGCCAGCAGTTACGGGCCCCGGGACACAGATACGCAGTATTTT
clone_size: many
d_call: -
v_call: TRBV6-2/TRBV6-3
j_call: TRBJ2-3

cdr3_aa: CASSLSGKITYEQYF
cdr3_nt: TGTGCCAGCAGCTTAAGTGGGAAAATTACCTACGAGCAGTACTTC
clone_size: -
d_call: -
v_call: TRBV11-2
j_call: TRBJ2-7

cdr3_aa: CASSQEGLAGKETQYF
cdr3_nt: TGCGCCAGCAGCCAAGAGGGACTAGCGGGAAAAGAGACCCAGTACTTC
clone_size: many
d_call: TRBD2
v_call: TRBV4-1
j_call: TRBJ2-5